This is a list of T cell receptor beta chains from one sample in a study of T cells of healthy individuals. TCRdb reprocessed the 5' RACE reads with MiXCR, giving one entry per CDR3 protein. The sample yields 75,000 to 95,000 distinct CDR3 sequences, 4% to 5.5% seen once. These receptor sequences come from a female donor in good health. The CDR3 runs from the conserved cysteine through the conserved F or W. The order of the fields is J gene, V gene, D gene, clone size, CDR3 DNA, CDR3 protein. D genes are given only for firm matches. Clone size is shown for a subset of rows, as once, few, many or a class of expanded clone.

TRBJ2-1 TRBV3-1 NA many TGTGCCAGCAGCCAAGATTGGGGGCCGGCGGGATTCTACAATGAGCAGTTCTTC CASSQDWGPAGFYNEQFF
TRBJ1-5 TRBV7-9 NA many TGTGCCAGCAGCTTAGCGGGGGGTAGCAATCAGCCCCAGCATTTT CASSLAGGSNQPQHF
TRBJ2-1 TRBV4-3 TRBD2 NA TGCGCCAGCAGCCCTGGTCTGAGGACTAGCGGTAGCTCCTACAATGAGCAGTTCTTC CASSPGLRTSGSSYNEQFF
TRBJ2-7 TRBV12-5 NA many TGTGCTAGTGGCCTAGGGTTATGGGAGCAGTACTTC CASGLGLWEQYF
TRBJ1-2 TRBV2 TRBD1 NA TGTGCCAGCAGGGGGACAGGGGGCAATGGCTACACCTTC CASRGTGGNGYTF
TRBJ1-2 TRBV4-1 NA many TGCGCCAGCAGCCAAGATCGGTATCGGGGAAACTATGGCTACACCTTC CASSQDRYRGNYGYTF
TRBJ2-1 TRBV4-3 TRBD2 many TGCGCCAGCAGCCAAGTGAGCGGGAGTTTCGATGAGCAGTTCTTC CASSQVSGSFDEQFF
TRBJ2-2 TRBV20-1 NA NA TGCAGTGCTAGCGCTGCGTCGACCGGGGAGCTGTTTTTT CSASAASTGELFF
TRBJ2-7 TRBV20-1 TRBD2 many TGCAGTGCTAGAATAGCGGGTCGATCCTACGAGCAGTACTTC CSARIAGRSYEQYF
TRBJ2-1 TRBV20-1 TRBD2 many TGCAGTGCTACCCGGACTAGCGAAGAGCAGTTCTTC CSATRTSEEQFF
TRBJ2-7 TRBV12-3/TRBV12-4 TRBD1 many TGTGCCAGCAGGAGAAGGGACAGGGTAGGCGAGCAGTACTTC CASRRRDRVGEQYF
TRBJ2-1 TRBV27 TRBD2 many TGTGCCAGCAGTTCCTTACTAGCGGGAGAGGTATATGAGCAGTTCTTC CASSSLLAGEVYEQFF
TRBJ2-1 TRBV6-2/TRBV6-3 TRBD2 many TGTGCCAGCAGTTACCGGGGACTAGCGGGAGTGGGAAATGAGCAGTTCTTC CASSYRGLAGVGNEQFF